Sequencing of this T cell receptor beta chain was carried out in a study of cytomegalovirus exposure and HLA in healthy donors. Comment on this clone: Its antigen is currently unknown.

Study conclusions and caveats: Reports showed the classifier diagnosing cytomegalovirus status with high specificity and sensitivity.

The study ran its PCR with 60 Vbeta and 13 Jbeta primers. Measured with immunoSEQ multiplex PCR; TCRdb has only the in-frame clones, and not every one. Here the sample spans about 140,000 clones, 70% to 85% being singletons. Sequencing was done on a sample of PBMCs. The sequence derives from a man in his forties or fifties in good health and CMV-seropositive.

The CDR3 sequence: CASSPSTVASGNTIYF. The CDR3, as DNA: TGTGCCAGCTCACCGTCCACCGTAGCCTCTGGAAACACCATATATTTT. The chain employs TRBV18 and TRBJ1-3; D remains unclear. Germline V gene sequence: CDR1 KGHSH, CDR2 LQKENI. Trimming took off 3 bases at V and 0 bases at J, with 12 bases between the two ends. The CDR3 extends over 16 amino acids. The full variable domain, rest sourced from reference TRBV18 and TRBJ1-3, is NAGVMQNPRHLVRRRGQEARLRCSPMKGHSHVYWYRQLPEEGLKFMVYLQKENIIDESGMPKERFSAEFPKEGPSILRIQQVVRGDSAAYFCASSPSTVASGNTIYFGEGSWLTVV.